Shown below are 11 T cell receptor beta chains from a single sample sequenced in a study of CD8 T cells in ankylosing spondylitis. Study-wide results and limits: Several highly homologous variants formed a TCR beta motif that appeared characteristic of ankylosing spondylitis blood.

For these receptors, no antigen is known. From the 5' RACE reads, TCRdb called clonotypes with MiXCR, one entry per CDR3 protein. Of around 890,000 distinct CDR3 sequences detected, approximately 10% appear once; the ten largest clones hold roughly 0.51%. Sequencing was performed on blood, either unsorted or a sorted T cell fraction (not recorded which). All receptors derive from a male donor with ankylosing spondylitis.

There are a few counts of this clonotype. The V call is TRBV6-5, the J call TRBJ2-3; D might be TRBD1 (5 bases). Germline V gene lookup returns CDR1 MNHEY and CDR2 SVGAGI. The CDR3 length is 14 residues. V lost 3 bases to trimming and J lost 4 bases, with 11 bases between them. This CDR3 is CASSYRGEADTQYF. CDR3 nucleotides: TGTGCCAGCAGTTATAGGGGTGAAGCAGATACGCAGTATTTT.

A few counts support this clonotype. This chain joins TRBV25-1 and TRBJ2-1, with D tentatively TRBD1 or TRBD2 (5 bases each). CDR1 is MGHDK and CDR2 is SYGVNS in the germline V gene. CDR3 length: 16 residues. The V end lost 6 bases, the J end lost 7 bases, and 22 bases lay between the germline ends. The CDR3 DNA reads TGTGCCAGCAGCCTTCTCGGGACCGCCTCGGGGAATGAGCAGTTCTTC. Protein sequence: CASSLLGTASGNEQFF.

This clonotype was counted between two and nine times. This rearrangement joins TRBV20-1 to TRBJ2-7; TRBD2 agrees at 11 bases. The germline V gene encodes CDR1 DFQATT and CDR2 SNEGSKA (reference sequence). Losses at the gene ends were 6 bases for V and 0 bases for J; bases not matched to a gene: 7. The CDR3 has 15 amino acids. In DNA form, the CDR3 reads TGCAGTGCGGCTAGCGGGGGGCCGAGCTCCTACGAGCAGTACTTC. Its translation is CSAASGGPSSYEQYF.

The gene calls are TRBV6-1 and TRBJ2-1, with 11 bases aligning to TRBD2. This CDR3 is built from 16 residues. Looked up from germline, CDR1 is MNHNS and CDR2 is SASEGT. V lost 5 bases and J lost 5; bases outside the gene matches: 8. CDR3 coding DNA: TGTGCCAGCAGTCCCTCCGGTAGCGGGAGGGACAATGAGCAGTTCTTC. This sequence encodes CASSPSGSGRDNEQFF.

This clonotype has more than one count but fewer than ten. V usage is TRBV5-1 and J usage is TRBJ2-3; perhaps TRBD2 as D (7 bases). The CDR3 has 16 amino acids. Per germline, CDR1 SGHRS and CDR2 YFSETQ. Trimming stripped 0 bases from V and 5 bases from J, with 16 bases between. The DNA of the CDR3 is TGCGCCAGCAGCTTGGGGGGGGGCCGCGCCGAAGATACGCAGTATTTT. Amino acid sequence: CASSLGGGRAEDTQYF.

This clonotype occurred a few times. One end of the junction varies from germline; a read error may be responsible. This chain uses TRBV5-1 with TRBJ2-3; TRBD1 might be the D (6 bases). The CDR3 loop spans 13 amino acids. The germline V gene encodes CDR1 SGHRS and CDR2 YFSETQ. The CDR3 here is CTSSQTGPDTQYF. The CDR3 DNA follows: TGCACCAGCAGCCAAACAGGGCCAGATACGCAGTATTTT.

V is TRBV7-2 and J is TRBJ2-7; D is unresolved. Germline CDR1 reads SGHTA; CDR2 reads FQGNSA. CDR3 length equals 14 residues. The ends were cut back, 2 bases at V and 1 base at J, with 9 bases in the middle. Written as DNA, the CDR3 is TGTGCCAGCAGCTTATGGCCTAAGTCCTACGAGCAGTACTTC. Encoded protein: CASSLWPKSYEQYF.

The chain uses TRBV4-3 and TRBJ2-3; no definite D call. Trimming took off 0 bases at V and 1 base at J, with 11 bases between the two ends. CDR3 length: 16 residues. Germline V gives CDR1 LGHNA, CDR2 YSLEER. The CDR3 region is CASSQDREWGTDTQYF. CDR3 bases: TGCGCCAGCAGCCAAGATCGAGAGTGGGGCACAGATACGCAGTATTTT.

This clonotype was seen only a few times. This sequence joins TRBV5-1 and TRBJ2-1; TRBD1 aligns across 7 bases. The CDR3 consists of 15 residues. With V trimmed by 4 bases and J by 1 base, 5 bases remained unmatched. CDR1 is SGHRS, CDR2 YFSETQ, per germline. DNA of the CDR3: TGCGCCAGCAGCCTGGACAGGTTATCCTACAATGAGCAGTTCTTC. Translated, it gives CASSLDRLSYNEQFF.

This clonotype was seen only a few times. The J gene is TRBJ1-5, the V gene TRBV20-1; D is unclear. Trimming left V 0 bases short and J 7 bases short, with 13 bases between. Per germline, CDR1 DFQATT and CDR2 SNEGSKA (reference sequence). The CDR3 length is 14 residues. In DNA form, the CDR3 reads TGCAGTGCTAGAGATAGGCAGGTCGGCCAGCCCCAGCATTTT. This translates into CSARDRQVGQPQHF.

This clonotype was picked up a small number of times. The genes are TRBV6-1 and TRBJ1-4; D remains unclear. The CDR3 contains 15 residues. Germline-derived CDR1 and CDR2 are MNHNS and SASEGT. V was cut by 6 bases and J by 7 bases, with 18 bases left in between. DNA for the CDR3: TGTGCCAGCAGGTCCGGACTGCCCCGGGCTGAAAAACTGTTTTTT. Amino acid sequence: CASRSGLPRAEKLFF.